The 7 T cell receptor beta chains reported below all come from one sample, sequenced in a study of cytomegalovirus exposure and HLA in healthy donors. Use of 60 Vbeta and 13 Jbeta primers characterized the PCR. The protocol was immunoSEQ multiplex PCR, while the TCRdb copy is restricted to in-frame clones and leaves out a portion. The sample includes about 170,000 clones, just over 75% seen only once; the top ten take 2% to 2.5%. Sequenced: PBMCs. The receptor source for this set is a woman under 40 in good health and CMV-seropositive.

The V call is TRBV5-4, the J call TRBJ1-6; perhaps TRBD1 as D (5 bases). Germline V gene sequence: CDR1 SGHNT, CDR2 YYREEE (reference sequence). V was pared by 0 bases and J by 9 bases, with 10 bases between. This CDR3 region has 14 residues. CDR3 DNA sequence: TGTGCCAGCAGCTTGGGACAGTTAGGTTCACCCCTCCACTTT. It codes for CASSLGQLGSPLHF.

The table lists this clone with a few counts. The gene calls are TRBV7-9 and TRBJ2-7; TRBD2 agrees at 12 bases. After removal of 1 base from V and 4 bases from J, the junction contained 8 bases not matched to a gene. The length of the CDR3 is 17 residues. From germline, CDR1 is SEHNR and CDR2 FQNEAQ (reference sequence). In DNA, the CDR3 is TGTGCCAGCAGCTTAGACAAGCGGACTAGCGGGAAGTACGAGCAGTACTTC. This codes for CASSLDKRTSGKYEQYF.

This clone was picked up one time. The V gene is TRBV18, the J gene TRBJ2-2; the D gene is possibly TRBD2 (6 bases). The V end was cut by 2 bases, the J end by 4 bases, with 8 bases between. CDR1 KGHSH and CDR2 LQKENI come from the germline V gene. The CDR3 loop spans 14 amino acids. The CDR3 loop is CASSPGTFTGELFF. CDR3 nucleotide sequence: TGTGCCAGCTCACCAGGGACTTTCACCGGGGAGCTGTTTTTT.

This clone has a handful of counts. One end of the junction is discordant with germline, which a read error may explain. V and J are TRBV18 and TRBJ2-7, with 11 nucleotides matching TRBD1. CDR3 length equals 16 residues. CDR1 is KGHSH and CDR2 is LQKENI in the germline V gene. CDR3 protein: CASSPLGQGAYYEQYF. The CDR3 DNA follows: TGTGCCAGTTCACCTCTAGGACAGGGGGCCTATTACGAGCAGTACTTC.

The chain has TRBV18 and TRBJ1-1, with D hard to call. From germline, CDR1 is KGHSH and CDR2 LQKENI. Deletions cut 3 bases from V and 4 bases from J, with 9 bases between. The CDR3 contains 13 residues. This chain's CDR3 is CASSPKGGTEAFF. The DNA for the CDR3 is TGTGCCAGCTCACCCAAAGGAGGCACTGAAGCTTTCTTT.

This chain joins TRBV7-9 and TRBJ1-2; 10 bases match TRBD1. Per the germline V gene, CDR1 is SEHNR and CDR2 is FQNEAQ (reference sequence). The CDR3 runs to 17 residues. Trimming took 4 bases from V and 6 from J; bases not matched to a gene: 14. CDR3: CASSSPPGQGPLDGYTF. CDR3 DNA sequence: TGTGCCAGCAGCTCCCCTCCGGGACAGGGGCCTCTCGATGGCTACACCTTC.

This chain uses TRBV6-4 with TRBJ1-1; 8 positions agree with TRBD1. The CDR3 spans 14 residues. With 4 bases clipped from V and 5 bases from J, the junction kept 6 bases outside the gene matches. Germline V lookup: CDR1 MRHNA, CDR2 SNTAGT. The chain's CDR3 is CASSAQGGGTEAFF. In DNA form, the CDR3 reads TGTGCCAGCAGTGCACAGGGGGGAGGGACTGAAGCTTTCTTT.